This T cell receptor (beta chain) was captured in a study of cytomegalovirus exposure and HLA in healthy donors. This CDR3 has 15 amino acids. V shed 2 bases, J shed 6 bases, and the junction held 11 bases outside the gene matches. CDR1 and CDR2 (germline): SGHRS, YFSETQ. Sequencing was performed with immunoSEQ multiplex PCR; in TCRdb, only in-frame clones are kept and a portion is missing. Here the sample spans some 90,000 clones, about 90% being singletons. With regard to this clone: Its cognate antigen is unknown.

Study-wide findings and caveats: CMV antigen specificity was confirmed in vitro for three CMV-associated chains. While the bulk of TCR sequences proved rare, some public TCRs turned up in many donors.

The chain carries TRBV5-1 and TRBJ2-7; 7 bases fit TRBD1. The specimen sequenced was PBMCs. This TCR was sampled from a man younger than 35 in good health and CMV-seropositive. The CDR3 nucleotides are TGCGCCAGCAGCTTACAGGGGATTCAAAATAGCGAGCAGTACTTC. Protein product: CASSLQGIQNSEQYF.